A selection of T cell receptor beta chains follows, all from one sample in a study of T-cell memory formation after mild COVID-19. TCRdb re-called the 5' RACE reads with MiXCR, one entry per CDR3 protein. The sample lists around 450,000 distinct CDR3 sequences, approximately 20% occurring once. The sequenced material came from PBMCs or a T cell subset sorted from them (not recorded which). The receptors shown here come from an adult woman who had mild COVID-19 (a few samples of this study predate the infection). Cell type and time point are not known. Each CDR3 is given with its conserved first and last residue. The order of the fields is clone size, J gene, D gene, V gene, CDR3 DNA, CDR3 protein. A D gene is named only where the DNA matches it firmly. The size field is filled for only some rows; it gives once, few, many or a size class.

many | TRBJ1-4 | TRBD1 | TRBV5-6 | TGTGCCAGCAGCAGACAGGGGACTGCTAATGAAAAACTGTTTTTT | CASSRQGTANEKLFF
. | TRBJ2-3 | . | TRBV6-2/TRBV6-3 | TGTGCCAGCAGGGGGCTCCCGGAGTCGGTGGATACGCAGTATTTT | CASRGLPESVDTQYF
. | TRBJ1-2 | . | TRBV6-2/TRBV6-3 | TGTGCCAGCAGACGCCCCGATGCAGGGGTGGGAGGCTACACCTTC | CASRRPDAGVGGYTF
. | TRBJ1-1 | . | TRBV7-2 | TGTGCCAGCAGCTTGATGGGCAGCATGAACACTGAAGCTTTCTTT | CASSLMGSMNTEAFF
. | TRBJ1-4 | . | TRBV20-1 | TGCAGTGCTAGTCGAGAGACTAATGAAAAACTGTTTTTT | CSASRETNEKLFF
. | TRBJ2-3 | TRBD2 | TRBV4-1 | TGCGCCAGCAGCCAGTTGGGGACTAGCCTGACAGATACGCAGTATTTT | CASSQLGTSLTDTQYF
once | TRBJ2-7 | TRBD2 | TRBV7-6 | TGTGCCAGCAGCCGGGGACTAGCGGAGGCCTACGAGCAGTACTTC | CASSRGLAEAYEQYF
few | TRBJ2-2 | TRBD2 | TRBV12-3/TRBV12-4 | TGTGCCAGCAGACCTCTAGCGGGGGGCCCCACCGGGGAGCTGTTTTTT | CASRPLAGGPTGELFF
. | TRBJ2-7 | . | TRBV30 | TGTGCCTGGAGGTTACGTAGCGGCTACGAGCAGTACTTC | CAWRLRSGYEQYF
. | TRBJ1-2 | . | TRBV4-1 | TGCGCCAGCAGCCAACGGACCGAGAGCTATGGCTACACCTTC | CASSQRTESYGYTF
few | TRBJ2-1 | . | TRBV6-5 | TGTGCCAGCAGAACAACTAGTTATGAGCAGTTCTTC | CASRTTSYEQFF
few | TRBJ1-2 | . | TRBV6-5 | TGTGCCAGCAGTTACGAGGGAAGGGGCTACACCTTC | CASSYEGRGYTF
. | TRBJ2-2 | TRBD2 | TRBV7-9 | TGTGCCAGCAGCCGGACTAGCGTATCTGGGGAGCTGTTTTTT | CASSRTSVSGELFF
few | TRBJ2-1 | TRBD1 | TRBV24-1 | TGTGCCACCAGTCGGGACAGGGCCAATGAGCAGTTCTTC | CATSRDRANEQFF
. | TRBJ2-1 | . | TRBV29-1 | TGCAGCCCCGTCGCCTACAATGAGCAGTTCTTC | CSPVAYNEQFF